Listed below are T cell receptor beta chains from one sample, sequenced in a study of blood T cell repertoires in COVID-19. Profiled with immunoSEQ multiplex PCR; TCRdb holds only in-frame clones, not every one. The profile shows approximately 180,000 clones, approximately 82% of them singletons. Sequencing used PBMCs or T cells enriched from blood (not recorded which). These receptors originate from a woman aged 55-69 years with acute COVID-19. Both conserved end residues are part of each CDR3. Each record gives: clone size, D gene, J gene, V gene, CDR3 DNA, CDR3 protein. D genes are given only for firm matches. Clone size is given for some rows only: seen once, a few or many times, or a class if the clone is expanded.

clone_size: -
d_call: TRBD1
j_call: TRBJ1-2
v_call: TRBV2
cdr3_nt: TGTGCCAGCAGTCGGGACAGACCTTCTAACTATGGCTACACCTTC
cdr3_aa: CASSRDRPSNYGYTF

clone_size: -
d_call: TRBD1
j_call: TRBJ1-2
v_call: TRBV13
cdr3_nt: TGTGCCAGCAGCTCCTCGGGGACAGGGGATGGCTACACCTTC
cdr3_aa: CASSSSGTGDGYTF

clone_size: -
d_call: TRBD1
j_call: TRBJ2-3
v_call: TRBV7-9
cdr3_nt: TGTGCCAGCAGCATCGACAGGGTGCCCACAGATACGCAGTATTTT
cdr3_aa: CASSIDRVPTDTQYF

clone_size: -
d_call: TRBD2
j_call: TRBJ2-3
v_call: TRBV19
cdr3_nt: TGTGCCACCGCTCTAAGCGGGGGGATTTCCGATACGCAGTATTTT
cdr3_aa: CATALSGGISDTQYF

clone_size: -
d_call: -
j_call: TRBJ1-6
v_call: TRBV28
cdr3_nt: TGTGCCAGCAGTCAGAATTCACCCCTCCACTTT
cdr3_aa: CASSQNSPLHF

clone_size: -
d_call: TRBD1
j_call: TRBJ1-2
v_call: TRBV27
cdr3_nt: TGTGCCAGCAGTTTGCGAATCAAGGACAGGTTCCATGGCTACACCTTC
cdr3_aa: CASSLRIKDRFHGYTF

clone_size: few
d_call: -
j_call: TRBJ2-1
v_call: TRBV27
cdr3_nt: TGTGCCAGCAGTTTACAGGGGGGCGAGCAGTTCTTC
cdr3_aa: CASSLQGGEQFF

clone_size: -
d_call: -
j_call: TRBJ1-6
v_call: TRBV5-1
cdr3_nt: TGCGCCAGCAGAATACACCCCTCCCCCCAGGATTTGAGTAATTCACCCCTCCACTTT
cdr3_aa: CASRIHPSPQDLSNSPLHF

clone_size: -
d_call: TRBD2
j_call: TRBJ2-1
v_call: TRBV6-2/TRBV6-3
cdr3_nt: TGTGCCAGCAGCCTAGCGGGAGGGTACAATGAGCAGTTCTTC
cdr3_aa: CASSLAGGYNEQFF

clone_size: -
d_call: TRBD2
j_call: TRBJ2-1
v_call: TRBV4-3
cdr3_nt: TGCGCCAGCAGCCCCGAGACGATTAGCGGGAAGATCAATGAGCAGTTCTTC
cdr3_aa: CASSPETISGKINEQFF

clone_size: -
d_call: -
j_call: TRBJ2-5
v_call: TRBV7-2
cdr3_nt: TGTGCCAGCAGCTTAGAGGACTTGATCGGGACCCAGTACTTC
cdr3_aa: CASSLEDLIGTQYF

clone_size: -
d_call: -
j_call: TRBJ1-1
v_call: TRBV4-2
cdr3_nt: TGTGCCAGCAGCCAAGATACAGCTTTGAACACTGAAGCTTTCTTT
cdr3_aa: CASSQDTALNTEAFF

clone_size: -
d_call: TRBD1
j_call: TRBJ2-3
v_call: TRBV15
cdr3_nt: TGTGCCACCAGCCTCTTCCCGACCGGGACAGGGTTGCTCGATACGCAGTATTTT
cdr3_aa: CATSLFPTGTGLLDTQYF

clone_size: -
d_call: TRBD1
j_call: TRBJ2-7
v_call: TRBV6-2/TRBV6-3
cdr3_nt: TGTGCCAGCAGTTACATTGGGACAGCCTCCTACGAGCAGTACTTC
cdr3_aa: CASSYIGTASYEQYF

clone_size: -
d_call: -
j_call: TRBJ2-7
v_call: TRBV7-9
cdr3_nt: TGTGCCAGCAGCGTACTAGAGGGTGAATATCGAGTGTACGAGCAGTACTTC
cdr3_aa: CASSVLEGEYRVYEQYF

clone_size: -
d_call: -
j_call: TRBJ2-7
v_call: TRBV6-5
cdr3_nt: TGTGCCAGCAGTTCTCATCAGGGACACGGTTACGAGCAGTACTTC
cdr3_aa: CASSSHQGHGYEQYF

clone_size: few
d_call: -
j_call: TRBJ2-3
v_call: TRBV19
cdr3_nt: TGTGCCAGTAGTATAGATAGTTTCGGGAGCGTCACAGATACGCAGTATTTT
cdr3_aa: CASSIDSFGSVTDTQYF

clone_size: -
d_call: -
j_call: TRBJ1-2
v_call: TRBV5-1
cdr3_nt: TGCGCCTCCTCGGCGGGCAGCACCACCTATGGCTACACCTTC
cdr3_aa: CASSAGSTTYGYTF

clone_size: -
d_call: -
j_call: TRBJ2-1
v_call: TRBV11-3
cdr3_nt: TGTGCCAGCAGCTCCTTACGCAGGAATGAGCAGTTCTTC
cdr3_aa: CASSSLRRNEQFF

clone_size: -
d_call: TRBD1
j_call: TRBJ1-2
v_call: TRBV28
cdr3_nt: TGTGCCAGCAGTTCCGGGACAGGGTTGTCGCAGGGTCGCGGCTACACCTTC
cdr3_aa: CASSSGTGLSQGRGYTF

clone_size: -
d_call: TRBD2
j_call: TRBJ2-3
v_call: TRBV6-5
cdr3_nt: TGTGCCAGCAGTTACTCTGCGGGGGGGGTAGCGGATACGCAGTATTTT
cdr3_aa: CASSYSAGGVADTQYF

clone_size: -
d_call: -
j_call: TRBJ2-1
v_call: TRBV19
cdr3_nt: TGTGCCAGTACCCTCCAGGGTACAGAGTACAATGAGCAGTTCTTC
cdr3_aa: CASTLQGTEYNEQFF

clone_size: -
d_call: TRBD1
j_call: TRBJ1-1
v_call: TRBV2
cdr3_nt: TGTGCCAGCAGTGAAGCGGGGACAGGTGAAGCTTTCTTT
cdr3_aa: CASSEAGTGEAFF

clone_size: -
d_call: -
j_call: TRBJ1-2
v_call: TRBV4-1
cdr3_nt: TGCGCCAGCAGCCAAGAGTCGTTAAACTATGGCTACACCTTC
cdr3_aa: CASSQESLNYGYTF

clone_size: -
d_call: TRBD2
j_call: TRBJ2-2
v_call: TRBV6-2/TRBV6-3
cdr3_nt: TGTGCCAGCAGCCCTAGCGGGGGGGCCCCCACCGGGGAGCTGTTTTTT
cdr3_aa: CASSPSGGAPTGELFF

clone_size: -
d_call: -
j_call: TRBJ1-6
v_call: TRBV18
cdr3_nt: TGTGCCAGCTCACCCGGGACACTTGCTTTGGCCCTCCACTTT
cdr3_aa: CASSPGTLALALHF

clone_size: -
d_call: TRBD1
j_call: TRBJ1-3
v_call: TRBV7-2
cdr3_nt: TGTGCCACTGCTCCGACAGGGGGCGCTTCTGGAAACACCATATATTTT
cdr3_aa: CATAPTGGASGNTIYF

clone_size: -
d_call: TRBD1
j_call: TRBJ1-1
v_call: TRBV11-2
cdr3_nt: TGTGCCAGCAGCTACCGACAGGGCTCTGAAGCTTTCTTT
cdr3_aa: CASSYRQGSEAFF

clone_size: -
d_call: -
j_call: TRBJ1-5
v_call: TRBV24-1
cdr3_nt: TGTGCCACCAGTGATCCCACATATCAGCCCCAGCATTTT
cdr3_aa: CATSDPTYQPQHF

clone_size: -
d_call: -
j_call: TRBJ2-5
v_call: TRBV19
cdr3_nt: TGTGCCAGTAGTATAGATACGCCCGGGTCCGAGACCCAGTACTTC
cdr3_aa: CASSIDTPGSETQYF

clone_size: -
d_call: TRBD2
j_call: TRBJ2-1
v_call: TRBV7-9
cdr3_nt: TGTGCCAGCAGCTTAGGCGGGGGGGACTACAATGAGCAGTTCTTC
cdr3_aa: CASSLGGGDYNEQFF

clone_size: once
d_call: TRBD2
j_call: TRBJ2-3
v_call: TRBV6-5
cdr3_nt: TGTGCCAGCAGTTACATAGCGGGCCAAGGAGATACGCAGTATTTT
cdr3_aa: CASSYIAGQGDTQYF

clone_size: once
d_call: TRBD1
j_call: TRBJ1-6
v_call: TRBV10-3
cdr3_nt: TGTGCCATCATGGATGCCGGGACAGGGAATTCACCCCTCCACTTT
cdr3_aa: CAIMDAGTGNSPLHF

clone_size: -
d_call: TRBD1
j_call: TRBJ2-1
v_call: TRBV11-2
cdr3_nt: TGTGCCAGCAGCATAACGACAGGGTACAATGAGCAGTTCTTC
cdr3_aa: CASSITTGYNEQFF

clone_size: -
d_call: -
j_call: TRBJ1-6
v_call: TRBV7-2
cdr3_nt: TGTGCCAGCCATGCAGGGTCTCGGGACATAGTGTTT
cdr3_aa: CASHAGSRDIVF

clone_size: once
d_call: -
j_call: TRBJ1-1
v_call: TRBV7-2
cdr3_nt: TGTGCCAGCAGCCAGACGACAAGCCTGAACACTGAAGCTTTCTTT
cdr3_aa: CASSQTTSLNTEAFF

clone_size: -
d_call: -
j_call: TRBJ1-2
v_call: TRBV6-5
cdr3_nt: TGTGCCAGCAGTTACGGGCTACGGTCCTATGGCTACACCTTC
cdr3_aa: CASSYGLRSYGYTF

clone_size: -
d_call: -
j_call: TRBJ1-1
v_call: TRBV5-3
cdr3_nt: TGTGCCAGAAGCTTTCATCGGGGAATCACTGAAGCTTTCTTT
cdr3_aa: CARSFHRGITEAFF

clone_size: -
d_call: -
j_call: TRBJ2-2
v_call: TRBV4-3
cdr3_nt: TGCGCCAGCAGCCAAGTTTGGGCCCTTGGAGGGAACACCGGGGAGCTGTTTTTT
cdr3_aa: CASSQVWALGGNTGELFF

clone_size: few
d_call: -
j_call: TRBJ1-2
v_call: TRBV5-6
cdr3_nt: TGTGCCAGCAGCTTGAGGCGGGGAGCTCCCTATGGCTACACCTTC
cdr3_aa: CASSLRRGAPYGYTF

clone_size: -
d_call: -
j_call: TRBJ2-5
v_call: TRBV10-2
cdr3_nt: TGCGCCAGCAGTGCGAATAGCCAAGAGACCCAGTACTTC
cdr3_aa: CASSANSQETQYF

clone_size: -
d_call: TRBD1
j_call: TRBJ1-2
v_call: TRBV5-1
cdr3_nt: TGCGCCAGCAGCTTGGCCGGGACAGGGGGCTACACCTTC
cdr3_aa: CASSLAGTGGYTF